The sequence of this T cell receptor (beta chain) was determined in a study of blood T cell repertoires in COVID-19. Turning to the study itself: Material from acute and convalescent COVID-19 was sourced from the United States, Italy and Spain. Sample material is recorded as cDNA or gDNA derived from T cells, B-cell-depleted T cells, or PBMCs.

Unmatched junction bases numbered 7, after V lost 4 bases and J lost 4 bases. Germline V gene data show CDR1 as MNHEY and CDR2 as SMNVEV (reference sequence). CDR3 length: 14 amino acids. Original analysis: The authors estimated nucleated cell counts from reference gene primer amplification. Only in-frame clones appear in the TCRdb table, and some are missing; sequencing was by immunoSEQ multiplex PCR. V, J and clone size were drawn from that table, and D and trimming were deduced from the DNA. The table shows around 300,000 clones, with 70% to 90% occurring only once. This TCR derives from a woman aged 50 to 60 with active or convalescent COVID-19. The sequencing input was peripheral blood. This chain uses TRBV27 with TRBJ2-7; 7 bases map to TRBD2. DNA for the CDR3: TGTGCCAGCAGTTCTACAGCGGGACCTTACGAGCAGTACTTC. It yields the protein CASSSTAGPYEQYF.